The 24 T cell receptor beta chains below come from one sample, sequenced in a study of blood T cells in healthy people across ages. The authors ran a second PCR of 7 to 11 cycles using a sample-barcoded 5' primer and a J-beta primer mix. TCRdb ran MiXCR on the 5' RACE reads and lists one entry per CDR3 protein. The sample records about a million distinct CDR3 sequences, roughly half being singletons. The specimen sequenced was blood. The receptors originated from a woman aged 60-70 years in good health.

This chain links TRBV12-3 or TRBV12-4 with TRBJ2-5, with 7 bases that match TRBD2. The V and J ends lost 3 bases and 2 bases, in that order; junction bases with no gene match: 3. The CDR3 runs 14 residues. This chain's CDR3 is CASSLREGQETQYF. The CDR3 DNA reads as TGTGCCAGCAGTTTGAGGGAGGGACAAGAGACCCAGTACTTC.

This clonotype has just one count. The chain couples TRBV3-1 to TRBJ2-1; D might be TRBD1 or TRBD2, each matching 5 bases. Trimming took 1 base from V and 12 from J, leaving 10 bases between them. Germline CDR1 reads LGHDT; CDR2 reads YNNKEL (reference sequence). CDR3 length: 12 amino acids. The CDR3 is CASSQAGTAQFF. CDR3 bases: TGTGCCAGCAGCCAAGCCGGGACCGCGCAGTTCTTC.

This clonotype was observed a few times. The V call is TRBV12-3 or TRBV12-4, the J call TRBJ2-5; D gene uncertain. V lost 7 bases and J lost 5, with 14 bases in between. The CDR3 extends over 13 amino acids. The CDR3 protein is CASTEQNWETQYF. DNA for the CDR3: TGTGCCAGCACAGAGCAAAATTGGGAGACCCAGTACTTC.

This sequence joins TRBV20-1 and TRBJ2-1, with D unclear. CDR3 length: 18 residues. CDR1 DFQATT and CDR2 SNEGSKA come from the germline V gene (reference sequence). Trimming cost V 3 bases and J 8 bases, with 29 bases left between them. In DNA form, the CDR3 reads TGCAGTGCTAGCCCCTTTCGGCTGACGAAATCAGGAGAGGATGAGCAGTTCTTC. Encoded protein: CSASPFRLTKSGEDEQFF.

V and J are TRBV28 and TRBJ2-3; no reliable D call. The CDR3 runs 12 residues. Germline V gene sequence: CDR1 MDHEN, CDR2 SYDVKM. Trimming took 6 bases from V and 8 from J, leaving 12 bases between them. The CDR3: CASSRPRATQYF. The DNA of the CDR3 is TGTGCCAGCAGCCGACCGCGCGCTACGCAGTATTTT.

The gene calls are TRBV12-3 or TRBV12-4 and TRBJ1-2; the D gene is possibly TRBD1 (6 bases). The CDR3 runs 13 residues. V was pared by 1 base and J by 8 bases, with 11 bases between. CDR3 residues: CASSLVVGGGYTF. The CDR3 coding sequence is TGTGCCAGCAGTTTAGTGGTAGGGGGAGGCTACACCTTC.

This chain links TRBV13 with TRBJ2-1; D is tentatively TRBD1 or TRBD2 (6 bases each). Germline values: CDR1 PRHDT, CDR2 FYEKMQ (reference sequence). The CDR3 contains 13 residues. The V end lost 5 bases, the J end lost 8 bases, and 13 bases lay between the germline ends. CDR3 DNA: TGTGCCAGCAGCCCCTGGGGGGCTGATGAGCAGTTCTTC. Translation gives CASSPWGADEQFF.

This clonotype was found many times. V is TRBV28 and J is TRBJ2-5; maybe TRBD1 (7 bases). This CDR3 region has 13 residues. V was cut by 6 bases and J by 5 bases, with 13 bases left in between. From germline, CDR1 is MDHEN and CDR2 SYDVKM. The CDR3 sequence: CASSPTGRETQYF. The CDR3 DNA sequence: TGTGCCAGCAGCCCGACAGGGAGGGAGACCCAGTACTTC.

The chain combines TRBV11-2 with TRBJ2-4; D may be TRBD2 (5 bases). Germline lookup yields CDR1 SGHAT and CDR2 FQNNGV. V shed 5 bases and J shed 13 bases, with 21 bases lying between them. CDR3 length: 14 amino acids. The CDR3 reads CASSPGIGFLEQYF. For the CDR3, the DNA is TGTGCCAGCAGCCCCGGGATCGGCTTTTTGGAGCAGTACTTC.

This clonotype was observed a few times. The chain joins TRBV10-3 to TRBJ2-4, with 8 nucleotides matching TRBD2. V lost 4 bases to trimming and J lost 0 bases; unmatched junction nucleotides: 8. The germline V gene encodes CDR1 ENHRY and CDR2 SYGVKD. The CDR3 extends over 17 amino acids. The CDR3 sequence is CAISAGGSGVAKNIQYF. The CDR3 DNA reads TGTGCCATCAGTGCGGGGGGGTCGGGAGTAGCCAAAAACATTCAGTACTTC.

This chain connects TRBV10-3 to TRBJ2-3, with no clear D. Looked up from germline, CDR1 is ENHRY and CDR2 is SYGVKD. The CDR3 spans 13 residues. Trimming stripped 5 bases from V and 2 bases from J, with 8 bases between. Here the CDR3 DNA reads TGTGCCATCAGTTCACCGGACACAGATACGCAGTATTTT. Translated, it gives CAISSPDTDTQYF.

The rearrangement links TRBV18 to TRBJ1-4; D is uncertain. The CDR3 length is 13 residues. The V gene's germline CDR1 is KGHSH and CDR2 LQKENI. The ends were cut back, 6 bases at V and 4 bases at J, with 9 bases in the middle. CDR3 bases: TGTGCCAGCTCGCGCCAACTTAATGAAAAACTGTTTTTT. Protein sequence: CASSRQLNEKLFF.

The CDR3 reads CASIKSGQGDQETQYF. The CDR3 bases are TGTGCCAGCATCAAATCGGGACAGGGTGACCAAGAGACCCAGTACTTC. V and J are TRBV5-5 and TRBJ2-5; 9 bases line up with TRBD1. From germline, CDR1 is SGHKS and CDR2 YYEKEE (reference sequence). With V trimmed by 6 bases and J by 0 bases, 9 bases remained unmatched. CDR3 size: 16 residues.

This clonotype appeared a few times. V is TRBV7-9 and J is TRBJ2-5, with D possibly being TRBD2 (6 bases). The germline gives CDR1 SEHNR, CDR2 FQNEAQ (reference sequence). The CDR3 totals 14 residues. V dropped 5 bases and J dropped 4 bases, with 14 bases sitting between them. The CDR3 is CASSTSISGETQYF. CDR3 DNA: TGTGCCAGCAGCACCAGTATTAGCGGAGAGACCCAGTACTTC. The full variable domain, with the rest looked up from reference TRBV7-9 and TRBJ2-5, is DTGVSQNPRHKITKRGQNVTFRCDPISEHNRLYWYRQTLGQGPEFLTYFQNEAQLEKSRLLSDRFSAERPKGSFSTLEIQRTEQGDSAMYLCASSTSISGETQYFGPGTRLLVL.

Regarding this clonotype: The germline gene is not matched at one end of the junction; a read error may be the cause. The chain employs TRBV7-2 and TRBJ2-2, with TRBD2 matching 10 bases. Germline values: CDR1 SGHTA, CDR2 FQGNSA. CDR3 size: 16 residues. CDR3 nucleotides: TGTGCTAGCAGCTTAGGGCTAGCGGGGGCCGCCGGGGAGCTGTTTTTT. As protein: CASSLGLAGAAGELFF. Filled out from reference TRBV7-2 and TRBJ2-2, the complete variable domain reads GAGVSQSPSNKVTEKGKDVELRCDPISGHTALYWYRQSLGQGLEFLIYFQGNSAPDKSGLPSDRFSAERTGGSVSTLTIQRTQQEDSAVYLCASSLGLAGAAGELFFGEGSRLTVL.

The V call is TRBV10-3, the J call TRBJ2-3; TRBD2 matches at 7 bases. CDR1 and CDR2 from the germline V gene are ENHRY and SYGVKD. There are 15 residues in the CDR3. J was trimmed by 0 bases and V by 2 bases; bases with no gene match: 2. The CDR3, as DNA: TGTGCCATCAGTGAGCAACTAGCGAGCACAGATACGCAGTATTTT. It specifies CAISEQLASTDTQYF.

This clonotype was counted between two and nine times. The chain employs TRBV12-3 or TRBV12-4 and TRBJ1-6; 9 bases are a match to TRBD1. This CDR3 has 14 amino acids. Losses at the gene ends were 6 bases for V and 8 bases for J; bases not matched to a gene: 5. CDR3 residues: CASSPGQGYSPLHF. The CDR3 DNA reads as TGTGCCAGCAGCCCGGGACAGGGTTATTCACCCCTCCACTTT.

The chain employs TRBV6-2 or TRBV6-3 and TRBJ2-1; 10 positions agree with TRBD2. The CDR3 contains 15 residues. V shed 2 bases, J shed 8 bases, and the junction held 6 bases outside the gene matches. The germline CDR1 and CDR2 sequences are MNHEY and SVGEGT. CDR3 sequence: CASSYPGLASHEQFF. The CDR3 bases are TGTGCCAGCAGTTACCCGGGACTAGCGTCGCATGAGCAGTTCTTC.

The V gene is TRBV28, the J gene TRBJ2-1; TRBD2 is a possible D gene (6 bases). The germline V gene encodes CDR1 MDHEN and CDR2 SYDVKM. Trimming pared 2 bases from V and 6 bases from J, leaving 8 bases between. This CDR3 is 13 amino acids long. The CDR3 DNA is TGTGCCAGCAGTTTAAGGGGACTCAATGAGCAGTTCTTC. Protein product: CASSLRGLNEQFF. The variable domain in full, completed from reference TRBV28 and TRBJ2-1, reads DVKVTQSSRYLVKRTGEKVFLECVQDMDHENMFWYRQDPGLGLRLIYFSYDVKMKEKGDIPEGYSVSREKKERFSLILESASTNQTSMYLCASSLRGLNEQFFGPGTRLTVL.

V and J are TRBV5-6 and TRBJ2-3, with a possible D match to TRBD2 (7 bases). The ends were cut back, 4 bases at V and 1 base at J, with 13 bases in the middle. The CDR3 runs 15 residues. Germline V lookup: CDR1 SGHDT, CDR2 YYEEEE. The CDR3 nucleotides are TGTGCCAGCAGCCACAGGGCGGGGGGCACAGATACGCAGTATTTT. Translation gives CASSHRAGGTDTQYF.

This clonotype was seen more than once but under ten times. The gene calls are TRBV6-1 and TRBJ2-5; 9 bases line up with TRBD1. Trimming took 6 bases from V and 5 from J; bases not matched to a gene: 13. Germline V gene lookup returns CDR1 MNHNS and CDR2 SASEGT. This CDR3 comprises 16 residues. This CDR3 is CASSGGRDRVWETQYF. The DNA for the CDR3 is TGTGCCAGCAGCGGAGGCCGGGACAGGGTTTGGGAGACCCAGTACTTC.

The genes are TRBV14 and TRBJ2-5; D ambiguous. The end of the DNA aligns better with TRBJ2-7, so the J call may be wrong. The germline V gene encodes CDR1 SGHDN and CDR2 FVKESK. The CDR3 loop spans 13 amino acids. This CDR3 reads CASSQFAGSEQYF. The CDR3 nucleotides are TGTGCCAGCAGCCAATTCGCTGGGTCCGAGCAGTACTTC.

The chain combines TRBV28 with TRBJ1-5; D may be TRBD1 (6 bases). Germline CDR1 MDHEN, CDR2 SYDVKM. V gave up 6 bases and J gave up 7 bases, with 16 bases separating them. The CDR3 covers 14 residues. This CDR3 is CASSSLGGGQPQHF. The CDR3 region has the DNA TGTGCCAGCAGCAGTTTAGGGGGTGGGCAGCCCCAGCATTTT.

This clonotype was seen only once. The chain has TRBV2 and TRBJ2-7, with D tentatively TRBD1 (5 bases). The DNA end lines up better with TRBJ2-5; the J call may be wrong. CDR1 SNHLY and CDR2 FYNNEI come from the germline V gene. This CDR3 is 14 amino acids long. The CDR3 DNA sequence: TGTGCCAGCAGTCGGTGGGGCTTCAGCGAGACCCAGTACTTC. It is translated as CASSRWGFSETQYF.